Described below is a single T cell receptor beta chain sequence and its context. Antigen specificity is unknown. Repertoires were generated with immunoSEQ multiplex PCR, while TCRdb's copy carries only in-frame clones and drops some. The sample holds over 100,000 clones, 90% to 95% seen once. The data are from a study of T cell repertoires and HLA-DP antigens. For the study at large: Average DNA input: approximately 230 ng for CD137+CD4+ sorts, 900 to 1,500 ng pre-culture.

Untouched CD4+ T cells were bead-isolated at 95% to 98% purity. There are 16 residues in the CDR3. V gave up 5 bases and J gave up 0 bases, with 15 bases separating them. Germline CDR1 is ENHRY and CDR2 is SYGVKD. Study-wide results and caveats: Responder cells were total CD4+ cells with a HeLa antigen-presenting system. Sorted CD137+ cells had clonality about 0.4 against both alloantigens, versus around 0.037 pre-culture.

The origin of this receptor is a woman younger than 35 in good health and CMV-seronegative. Sequencing used CD4+ T cells from PBMCs. V is TRBV10-3 and J is TRBJ2-3, with D unclear. CDR3 coding DNA: TGTGCCATCAGTCCCAGTCTAGGCATTAGCACAGATACGCAGTATTTT. Translated, it gives CAISPSLGISTDTQYF.